These 23 T cell receptor beta chains originate from one sample sequenced in a study of shared clonotypes between healthy human individuals. Method: immunoSEQ multiplex PCR; TCRdb's copy keeps in-frame clones and lacks some. The sample holds some 1 million clones; about 77% are singletons and the top ten take about 1.5%. What was sequenced was memory CD4+ T cells sorted from blood. Subset noted: CD45RA-negative fraction. Receptor source: a young man in good health.

This clone has more than one count but fewer than ten. V gene TRBV7-9 combines with J gene TRBJ2-3, with no clear D. The CDR3 length is 13 residues. With 6 bases removed from V and 3 bases from J, the gap between germline ends came to 10 bases. Looked up from germline, CDR1 is SEHNR and CDR2 is FQNEAQ (reference sequence). CDR3 sequence (DNA): TGTGCCAGCAGTCCTGATACTACAGATACGCAGTATTTT. It specifies CASSPDTTDTQYF.

The chain is built from TRBV7-9 and TRBJ2-2, with 7 bases matching TRBD1. The V and J ends lost 5 bases and 1 base, in that order; junction bases with no gene match: 7. The CDR3 has 16 amino acids. Germline values: CDR1 SEHNR, CDR2 FQNEAQ (reference sequence). In DNA form, the CDR3 reads TGTGCCAGCAGCGACCGGACAGGAATGAACACCGGGGAGCTGTTTTTT. As protein: CASSDRTGMNTGELFF.

The CDR3 DNA reads TGTGCCAGCAGTTTAACCCACCTTGAAGCTTTCTTT. It encodes CASSLTHLEAFF. The chain combines TRBV28 with TRBJ1-1; the D is unclear. V gave up 2 bases and J gave up 7 bases, with 8 bases separating them. Germline-derived CDR1 and CDR2 are MDHEN and SYDVKM. This CDR3 has 12 residues.

This clone was observed a handful of times. The sample carries other DNA sequences with the same CDR3. The CDR3 here is CASSPDRNQPQHF. In DNA, the CDR3 is TGTGCCAGCTCACCAGACAGGAATCAGCCCCAGCATTTT. The V call is TRBV18, the J call TRBJ1-5; D might be TRBD1 (6 bases). The CDR3 sequence is 13 residues long. V gave up 2 bases and J gave up 4 bases, with 6 bases separating them. Looked up from germline, CDR1 is KGHSH and CDR2 is LQKENI.

J is TRBJ1-5 and V is TRBV5-6; 8 positions match TRBD1. Germline-derived CDR1 and CDR2 are SGHDT and YYEEEE. This CDR3 comprises 14 residues. The V and J ends lost 1 base and 7 bases, in that order; junction bases with no gene match: 4. This chain's CDR3 is CASSLKTGVQPQHF. The CDR3 DNA sequence: TGTGCCAGCAGCTTGAAGACAGGGGTCCAGCCCCAGCATTTT.

Note on this clone: This may come from a read error, since a much larger clone is one base off. Other DNA variants within this sample encode the same CDR3. The chain has TRBV5-1 and TRBJ2-7; 9 bases map to TRBD1. The V segment lost 0 bases and the J segment 2 bases; nucleotides outside the gene matches: 0. CDR3 length: 14 residues. Germline CDR1 reads SGHRS; CDR2 reads YFSETQ. CDR3 protein: CASSLGQGAYEQYF. The CDR3 DNA is TGCGCCAGCAGCTTGGGACAGGGGGCCTACGAGCAGTACTTC. The full variable domain, in which reference TRBV5-1 and TRBJ2-7 provide the parts outside the CDR3, is KAGVTQTPRYLIKTRGQQVTLSCSPISGHRSVSWYQQTPGQGLQFLFEYFSETQRNKGNFPGRFSGRQFSNSRSEMNVSTLELGDSALYLCASSLGQGAYEQYFGPGTRLTVT.

This rearrangement joins TRBV29-1 to TRBJ2-3, with D maybe TRBD1 (6 bases). Germline V gene data show CDR1 as SQVTM and CDR2 as ANQGSEA. Trimming cost V 3 bases and J 0 bases, with 10 bases left between them. The CDR3 sequence is 14 residues long. In nucleotides, the CDR3 is TGCAGCGTTGACGTGGGGGCTAGCACAGATACGCAGTATTTT. This gives the protein CSVDVGASTDTQYF.

The chain employs TRBV10-3 and TRBJ1-4; TRBD1 is a possible D gene (6 bases). V lost 2 bases, J lost 7 bases, and 17 bases lay in between. The V gene's germline CDR1 is ENHRY and CDR2 SYGVKD. CDR3 length: 16 amino acids. CDR3 sequence: CAISERTGQRSEKLFF. The CDR3, as DNA: TGTGCCATCAGTGAGAGGACCGGACAGCGATCTGAAAAACTGTTTTTT.

The chain combines TRBV11-2 with TRBJ1-6; TRBD1 matches at 8 bases. CDR3 length: 16 residues. Germline lookup yields CDR1 SGHAT and CDR2 FQNNGV. The J segment lost 2 bases and the V segment lost 4 bases, leaving 4 bases of the junction unmatched. The CDR3 protein is CASSSTGETYNSPLHF. The CDR3 DNA reads TGTGCCAGCAGCTCGACAGGGGAGACCTATAATTCACCCCTCCACTTT.

The chain recombines TRBV10-3 with TRBJ2-5; TRBD1 is a possible D gene (5 bases). The CDR3 runs 16 residues. V lost 2 bases and J 1 base, leaving 14 bases between the germline ends. Per the germline V gene, CDR1 is ENHRY and CDR2 is SYGVKD. The CDR3 protein is CAISEVGQSAQETQYF. Here the CDR3 DNA reads TGTGCCATCAGTGAGGTGGGGCAGAGCGCCCAAGAGACCCAGTACTTC.

The rearrangement joins TRBV6-1 to TRBJ2-7; D possibly matches TRBD1 or TRBD2 (5 bases each). CDR1 is MNHNS and CDR2 is SASEGT in the germline V gene. The CDR3 length is 13 residues. V was cut by 4 bases and J by 7 bases, with 14 bases left in between. CDR3 loop: CASSVGDRREQYF. The CDR3 DNA is TGTGCCAGCAGTGTCGGGGACCGGAGGGAGCAGTACTTC.

In its sample, this clone was seen a few times. The CDR3 nucleotides are TGTGCCTGGAGTGTTAGCGGGAATACAAATACGCAGTATTTT. Protein product: CAWSVSGNTNTQYF. V and J are TRBV30 and TRBJ2-3; 8 nucleotides agree with TRBD2. CDR3 length: 14 residues. The J segment lost 7 bases and the V segment lost 0 bases, leaving 6 bases of the junction unmatched. Germline CDR1 is GTSNPN and CDR2 is SVGIG (reference sequence).

This rearrangement joins TRBV30 to TRBJ2-7; D ambiguous. Germline V gives CDR1 GTSNPN, CDR2 SVGIG (reference sequence). There are 12 residues in the CDR3. V was clipped by 0 bases and J by 5 bases, with 8 bases between them. The CDR3 region has the DNA TGTGCCTGGAGTGTACAGCTCCACGAGCAGTACTTC. Its protein product is CAWSVQLHEQYF.

The chain links TRBV5-8 to TRBJ1-1, with D perhaps matching TRBD1 (5 bases). Between the trimmed V and J ends, which lost 7 bases and 1 base, there was a span of 20 bases. The CDR3 sequence is 16 residues long. Germline V lookup: CDR1 SGHTS, CDR2 YDEGEE. CDR3 in DNA: TGTGCCAGCCCCGTAGGGGCAGGGCATCAGAACACTGAAGCTTTCTTT. It specifies CASPVGAGHQNTEAFF.

V and J are TRBV29-1 and TRBJ2-6, with D unclear. This CDR3 region has 12 residues. Germline values: CDR1 SQVTM, CDR2 ANQGSEA. The V end lost 3 bases, the J end lost 4 bases, and 4 bases lay between the germline ends. CDR3 sequence (DNA): TGCAGCGTTGATAACGGGGCCAACGTCCTGACTTTC. Amino acid sequence: CSVDNGANVLTF.

This chain links TRBV5-1 with TRBJ1-5; a possible D gene is TRBD1 (5 bases). The germline V and J ends were trimmed by 4 bases and 4 bases, with 9 bases remaining between them. Germline CDR1 SGHRS, CDR2 YFSETQ. The CDR3 sequence is 13 residues long. CDR3 sequence: CASSTGTNQPQHF. The CDR3 DNA follows: TGCGCCAGCAGCACGGGGACGAATCAGCCCCAGCATTTT.

This clone was picked up a small number of times. Other DNA sequences in the sample encode the same CDR3. The genes are TRBV7-2 and TRBJ2-7; D uncertain. This CDR3 is built from 14 residues. V was cut by 5 bases and J by 2 bases, with 13 bases left in between. Germline CDR1 and CDR2: SGHTA and FQGNSA. The CDR3 sequence: CASSPPGRTYEQYF. The CDR3 coding sequence is TGTGCCAGCAGCCCCCCCGGGCGGACCTACGAGCAGTACTTC. Full variable domain (remainder filled in from reference TRBV7-2 and TRBJ2-7): GAGVSQSPSNKVTEKGKDVELRCDPISGHTALYWYRQSLGQGLEFLIYFQGNSAPDKSGLPSDRFSAERTGGSVSTLTIQRTQQEDSAVYLCASSPPGRTYEQYFGPGTRLTVT.

The V call is TRBV28, the J call TRBJ1-4, with D tentatively TRBD1 (5 bases). The CDR3 totals 14 residues. CDR1 and CDR2 (germline): MDHEN, SYDVKM. The ends were cut back, 7 bases at V and 1 base at J, with 10 bases in the middle. The CDR3 coding sequence is TGTGCCAGCACTCCGGGGGGAACTAATGAAAAACTGTTTTTT. Protein: CASTPGGTNEKLFF. Based on the CDR3 plus reference TRBV28 and TRBJ1-4, the full variable domain is DVKVTQSSRYLVKRTGEKVFLECVQDMDHENMFWYRQDPGLGLRLIYFSYDVKMKEKGDIPEGYSVSREKKERFSLILESASTNQTSMYLCASTPGGTNEKLFFGSGTQLSVL.

The chain recombines TRBV6-5 with TRBJ1-5, with D possibly TRBD1 on 6 matching bases. The CDR3 is 16 residues long. CDR1 and CDR2 (germline): MNHEY, SVGAGI. V shed 2 bases and J shed 7 bases, with 18 bases lying between them. CDR3 sequence (DNA): TGTGCCAGCAGTTACCGACCCATGGCAGGGGAACAGCCCCAGCATTTT. Translating gives CASSYRPMAGEQPQHF.

A note on this clone: The sample holds other DNA sequences that translate to the same CDR3. The CDR3 bases are TGTGCCAGCTCACCAGGGACAGGGAACGAAAAACTGTTTTTT. It codes for CASSPGTGNEKLFF. The chain carries TRBV18 and TRBJ1-4, with 9 bases matching TRBD1. V was pared by 2 bases and J by 8 bases, with 3 bases of the junction left unmatched. Germline V gene data show CDR1 as KGHSH and CDR2 as LQKENI. CDR3 size: 14 residues.

The chain is built from TRBV2 and TRBJ2-7, with 8 nucleotides matching TRBD1. The CDR3 consists of 14 residues. Germline-derived CDR1 and CDR2 are SNHLY and FYNNEI. The junction had 7 bases not matched to a gene; V was cut back by 6 bases and J by 3 bases. This CDR3 reads CASSPGQVLYEQYF. The CDR3 DNA is TGTGCCAGCAGCCCGGGACAGGTACTCTACGAGCAGTACTTC.

The chain recombines TRBV10-3 with TRBJ1-6, with no clear D. The CDR3 runs 14 residues. Germline CDR1 ENHRY, CDR2 SYGVKD. V gave up 4 bases and J gave up 5 bases, with 9 bases separating them. The CDR3 region is CAISAVGNNSPLHF. Here the CDR3 DNA reads TGTGCCATCAGTGCAGTGGGGAATAATTCACCCCTCCACTTT.

The V gene is TRBV6-4, the J gene TRBJ1-2; 8 bases map to TRBD1. Per the germline V gene, CDR1 is MRHNA and CDR2 is SNTAGT. This CDR3 is built from 15 residues. J lost 2 bases, V lost 4 bases, and 6 bases had no gene match. The CDR3 sequence: CASSGSGTGNYGYTF. The CDR3 DNA follows: TGTGCCAGCAGTGGGTCCGGGACAGGAAACTATGGCTACACCTTC.